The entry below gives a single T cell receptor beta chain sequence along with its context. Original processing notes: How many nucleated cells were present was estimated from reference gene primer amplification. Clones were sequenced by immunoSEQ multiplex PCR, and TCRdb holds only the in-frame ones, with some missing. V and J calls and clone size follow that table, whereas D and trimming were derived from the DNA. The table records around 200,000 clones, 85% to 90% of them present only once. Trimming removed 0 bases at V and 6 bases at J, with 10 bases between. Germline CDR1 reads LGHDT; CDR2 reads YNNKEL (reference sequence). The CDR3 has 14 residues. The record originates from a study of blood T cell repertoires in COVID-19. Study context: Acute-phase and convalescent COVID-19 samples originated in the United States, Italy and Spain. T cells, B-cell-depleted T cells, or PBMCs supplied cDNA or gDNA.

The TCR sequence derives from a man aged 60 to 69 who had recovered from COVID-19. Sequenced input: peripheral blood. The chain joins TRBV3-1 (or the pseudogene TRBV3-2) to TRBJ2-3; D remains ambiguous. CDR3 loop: CASSQDSVTDTQYF. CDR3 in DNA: TGTGCCAGCAGCCAAGATTCGGTCACCGATACGCAGTATTTT.